This entry lists 3 T cell receptor beta chains sequenced from one sample in a study of T cells after yellow fever vaccination. TCRdb recomputed calls from the 5' RACE reads with MiXCR, one row per CDR3 protein. The sample shows about 340,000 distinct CDR3 sequences, approximately 9% of them seen only once. The input for sequencing was PBMCs, taken on the day of the first yellow fever vaccination. The source is a man between 18 and 29 years old who received the YFV17D yellow fever vaccine.

This chain connects TRBV29-1 to TRBJ2-7; the D call may be TRBD1 or TRBD2 (5 bases each). The ends were cut back, 3 bases at V and 3 bases at J, with 18 bases in the middle. The V gene's germline CDR1 is SQVTM and CDR2 ANQGSEA. The CDR3 is 15 amino acids. CDR3 DNA sequence: TGCAGCGTTGATACCGGGGCTAGCTCCGGCTACGAGCAGTACTTC. Translation gives CSVDTGASSGYEQYF.

This clonotype is deemed medium-sized. This sequence joins TRBV7-2 and TRBJ2-5; the match to TRBD2 covers 13 bases. Germline V gives CDR1 SGHTA, CDR2 FQGNSA. The CDR3 runs 17 residues. The V gene end was trimmed by 1 base and the J gene end by 2 bases; junction bases not matched to a gene: 4. CDR3 in DNA: TGTGCCAGCAGCTTAGTGGGACTAGCGGGGAATCAAGAGACCCAGTACTTC. This codes for CASSLVGLAGNQETQYF. Filled out from reference TRBV7-2 and TRBJ2-5, the complete variable domain reads GAGVSQSPSNKVTEKGKDVELRCDPISGHTALYWYRQSLGQGLEFLIYFQGNSAPDKSGLPSDRFSAERTGGSVSTLTIQRTQQEDSAVYLCASSLVGLAGNQETQYFGPGTRLLVL.

This CDR3 reads CASSYSERGEETQYF. CDR3 nucleotides: TGTGCCAGCAGTTACTCGGAGCGGGGAGAGGAGACCCAGTACTTC. The rearrangement links TRBV6-5 to TRBJ2-5; 7 nucleotides line up with TRBD2. Trimming took 0 bases from V and 5 from J; bases not matched to a gene: 6. The CDR3 is 15 residues long. Germline CDR1 reads MNHEY; CDR2 reads SVGAGI.